Presented here are 10 T cell receptor beta chains from one specimen sequenced in a study of beta chain features in type 1 diabetes (dated by TCRdb to 2016 to 2019). The library was generated by the immunoSEQ multiplex PCR assay. The High Capacity cDNA Reverse Transcription Kit was used to reverse transcribe all of the isolated RNA, meaning that expressed TCRB transcripts were what got sequenced. TCRdb took this table from immuneACCESS and kept in-frame rearrangements with V and J called. Such tables lack part of the clones; where checked against another copy, unresolved V genes explain under half of the gap, and the rest is unexplained. This sample holds hundreds of thousands of clones; about 16% were observed only once. Jointly, the top ten make up 0.09% to 0.095% of the sample. Sequencing used naive CD4+ T cells from blood. The sample's cell subset or site label, in plain terms: true naive CD4+ T cells. Receptors were obtained from a man aged 18-30 years in good health.

The chain joins TRBV7-9 to TRBJ2-3, with D possibly matching TRBD2 (5 bases). The germline CDR1 and CDR2 sequences are SEHNR and FQNEAQ (reference sequence). The ends were cut back, 5 bases at V and 0 bases at J, with 18 bases in the middle. CDR3 length: 17 amino acids. The CDR3 spells CASSPSLGESSTDTQYF. The CDR3 bases are TGTGCCAGCAGCCCCTCACTGGGAGAGTCCAGCACAGATACGCAGTATTTT.

This clone turned up a few times. The gene calls are TRBV18 and TRBJ2-1; 8 bases map to TRBD1. Germline V gene data show CDR1 as KGHSH and CDR2 as LQKENI. J was trimmed by 7 bases and V by 0 bases; bases with no gene match: 8. The CDR3 length is 16 residues. CDR3 sequence (DNA): TGTGCCAGCTCACCACCGAGGCAGGGGGCGCGGAATGAGCAGTTCTTC. This translates into CASSPPRQGARNEQFF.

This clone has a handful of counts. The V and J genes are TRBV9 and TRBJ1-2; D may be TRBD1 (5 bases). Trimming took off 0 bases at V and 4 bases at J, with 16 bases between the two ends. The CDR3 is 16 residues long. The germline gives CDR1 SGDLS, CDR2 YYNGEE. The CDR3 here is CASSVDSGTLGYGYTF. The CDR3 nucleotides are TGTGCCAGCAGCGTAGATTCCGGGACCCTGGGCTATGGCTACACCTTC.

In nucleotides, the CDR3 is TGTGCCAGCAGGGGACTAGCGTCCAAAGGGAAAAACATTCAGTACTTC. It codes for CASRGLASKGKNIQYF. The rearrangement joins TRBV27 to TRBJ2-4; 10 bases match TRBD2. The V gene's germline CDR1 is MNHEY and CDR2 SMNVEV (reference sequence). V gave up 6 bases and J gave up 4 bases; unmatched junction bases: 9. This CDR3 spans 16 amino acids.

This clone was seen only a few times. The CDR3 loop is CASSPDRGNGELFF. The CDR3 region has the DNA TGTGCCAGCAGCCCGGACAGGGGGAACGGGGAGCTGTTTTTT. This chain uses TRBV9 with TRBJ2-2; TRBD1 matches at 10 bases. The germline CDR1 and CDR2 sequences are SGDLS and YYNGEE. The CDR3 runs to 14 residues. V was clipped by 4 bases and J by 7 bases; unmatched bases: 4.

This clone turned up a few times. The gene calls are TRBV4-1 and TRBJ2-7; D possibly corresponds to TRBD1 (6 bases). Germline lookup yields CDR1 MGHRA and CDR2 YSYEKL. The V end was cut by 3 bases, the J end by 6 bases, with 18 bases between. CDR3 length: 15 residues. The CDR3 loop is CASSQLQGRVSEQYF. For the CDR3, the DNA is TGCGCCAGCAGCCAGTTACAGGGTAGGGTCTCCGAGCAGTACTTC.

J is TRBJ1-2 and V is TRBV27; TRBD1 matches at 10 bases. CDR3 size: 15 residues. Germline-derived CDR1 and CDR2 are MNHEY and SMNVEV (reference sequence). V was pared by 5 bases and J by 2 bases, with 5 bases of the junction left unmatched. The CDR3, as DNA: TGTGCCAGCAGTCCGGGACAGGGGATCAACTATGGCTACACCTTC. Translation gives CASSPGQGINYGYTF.

The gene calls are TRBV25-1 and TRBJ1-6; TRBD1 might be the D (5 bases). From germline, CDR1 is MGHDK and CDR2 SYGVNS. This CDR3 region has 14 residues. Trimming shortened V by 0 bases and J by 9 bases, and 9 bases separated the two germline ends. CDR3 region: CASSEYRASSPLHF. In DNA, the CDR3 is TGTGCCAGCAGTGAATACAGGGCCAGTTCACCCCTCCACTTT.

The chain uses TRBV7-9 and TRBJ2-2, with D possibly TRBD1 on 5 matching bases. V lost 4 bases and J lost 0, with 12 bases in between. This CDR3 is built from 16 residues. The germline V gene has CDR1 SEHNR and CDR2 FQNEAQ (reference sequence). Here the CDR3 reads CASSSQGSTNTGELFF. The CDR3 DNA reads TGTGCCAGCAGCTCTCAGGGTTCTACGAACACCGGGGAGCTGTTTTTT.

This chain links TRBV11-2 with TRBJ1-4; D is uncertain. CDR1 is SGHAT, CDR2 FQNNGV, per germline. The CDR3 covers 14 residues. The V end lost 2 bases, the J end lost 5 bases, and 9 bases lay between the germline ends. CDR3 in DNA: TGTGCCAGCAGCTTACTGGGCCGAAATGAAAAACTGTTTTTT. It codes for CASSLLGRNEKLFF.